One sample yielded the 16 T cell receptor beta chains listed below, sequenced in a study of shared clonotypes between healthy human individuals. Sequenced by immunoSEQ multiplex PCR; TCRdb stores in-frame clones only, minus some. The sample lists 500,000 to 550,000 clones, more than 95% seen once, with 0.055% to 0.075% in the top ten. The sample taken for sequencing was naive CD4+ T cells sorted from blood. Subset given: CD45RA+ positively selected. These receptors were taken from a woman under 40 in good health.

The chain carries TRBV29-1 and TRBJ1-1, with D perhaps matching TRBD1 (5 bases). The length of the CDR3 is 12 residues. The germline CDR1 and CDR2 sequences are SQVTM and ANQGSEA. The V end was cut by 5 bases, the J end by 0 bases, with 7 bases between. CDR3: CSVKTVNTEAFF. The CDR3 DNA reads TGCAGCGTTAAGACAGTGAACACTGAAGCTTTCTTT.

The rearrangement links TRBV11-2 to TRBJ1-4; D gene ambiguous. This CDR3 has 16 residues. Trimming removed 3 bases from V and 5 bases from J, with 16 bases in between. Germline assignment: CDR1 SGHAT and CDR2 FQNNGV. This CDR3 is CASSFHTVSSNEKLFF. CDR3 in DNA: TGTGCCAGCAGCTTTCATACGGTTTCCTCGAATGAAAAACTGTTTTTT.

This clone is a singleton in its sample. The V call is TRBV11-2, the J call TRBJ2-5, with 7 bases aligning to TRBD2. V dropped 5 bases and J dropped 5; count of bases not matched to a gene: 8. The CDR3 is 14 residues long. CDR1 and CDR2 from the germline V gene are SGHAT and FQNNGV. CDR3: CASSRREESETQYF. The CDR3 bases are TGTGCCAGCAGCCGCCGGGAGGAGAGTGAGACCCAGTACTTC.

The rearrangement joins TRBV7-9 to TRBJ2-1; D gene uncertain. Looked up from germline, CDR1 is SEHNR and CDR2 is FQNEAQ (reference sequence). Trimming took 8 bases from V and 1 from J, leaving 12 bases between them. The CDR3 sequence is 14 residues long. The DNA of the CDR3 is TGTGCCAGCGGCGGCCAAATGTCCTACAATGAGCAGTTCTTC. It is translated as CASGGQMSYNEQFF.

The chain carries TRBV6-6 and TRBJ2-1; 9 positions match TRBD2. V was clipped by 6 bases and J by 5 bases; unmatched bases: 8. The CDR3 consists of 15 residues. Germline CDR1 is MNHNY and CDR2 is SVGAGI (reference sequence). CDR3 coding DNA: TGTGCCAGCAGAAAACGGCTAGCGGGACACAATGAGCAGTTCTTC. The encoded protein is CASRKRLAGHNEQFF.

As regards this clone: One end of the junction is discordant with germline, which a read error may explain. The chain carries TRBV6-5 and TRBJ1-3; weak D call: TRBD1 (5 bases). The CDR3 consists of 15 residues. Germline V gene data show CDR1 as MNHEY and CDR2 as SVGAGI. The CDR3 is CASSRSGTLGDTIYF. The DNA of the CDR3 is TGTGCCAGCAGTCGATCAGGGACCCTTGGAGACACCATATATTTT.

The chain combines TRBV5-6 with TRBJ1-2, with D possibly TRBD1 on 5 matching bases. Trimming removed 2 bases at V and 6 bases at J, with 8 bases between. The CDR3 totals 12 residues. In germline, CDR1 is SGHDT, CDR2 YYEEEE. This CDR3 is CASSLQENGYTF. Here the CDR3 DNA reads TGTGCCAGCAGCTTACAGGAGAATGGCTACACCTTC.

The genes are TRBV5-1 and TRBJ2-7, with D perhaps given as TRBD1 or TRBD2 (6 bases each). The CDR3 extends over 17 amino acids. V was pared by 1 base and J by 5 bases, with 22 bases between. Germline CDR1 and CDR2: SGHRS and YFSETQ. The CDR3 sequence is CASSLSLGGQGLDEQYF. Here the CDR3 DNA reads TGCGCCAGCAGCTTGAGTCTCGGGGGTCAGGGGCTGGACGAGCAGTACTTC.

This clone was found once. The rearrangement joins TRBV6-5 to TRBJ2-3; D possibly corresponds to TRBD2 (7 bases). Looked up from germline, CDR1 is MNHEY and CDR2 is SVGAGI. The CDR3 is 14 residues long. The germline V and J ends were trimmed by 11 bases and 2 bases, with 17 bases remaining between them. CDR3 DNA sequence: TGTGCCGTAACCGGGGGGCCGCTCACAGATACGCAGTATTTT. Amino acids: CAVTGGPLTDTQYF.

The chain employs TRBV10-3 and TRBJ1-1; D is unresolved. Trimming removed 0 bases from V and 7 bases from J, with 9 bases in between. Looked up from germline, CDR1 is ENHRY and CDR2 is SYGVKD. The CDR3 covers 13 residues. DNA of the CDR3: TGTGCCATCAGTGAGTCTCGGGCTATTGAAGCTTTCTTT. Residues: CAISESRAIEAFF.

CDR3 region: CASSLRGENTEAFF. CDR3 in DNA: TGTGCCAGCAGCTTGAGGGGGGAGAACACTGAAGCTTTCTTT. This chain joins TRBV5-4 and TRBJ1-1; a possible D gene is TRBD1 (6 bases). Trimming took 1 base from V and 1 from J, leaving 8 bases between them. CDR3 length: 14 amino acids. The V gene's germline CDR1 is SGHNT and CDR2 YYREEE (reference sequence).

On this clone itself: Other DNA sequences in this sample translate to the same CDR3. This CDR3 reads CASSFSYEQYF. CDR3 DNA sequence: TGTGCCAGCAGTTTTTCGTACGAGCAGTACTTC. This chain joins TRBV28 and TRBJ2-7; D remains ambiguous. The CDR3 covers 11 residues. V gave up 3 bases and J gave up 4 bases, with 4 bases separating them. Germline assignment: CDR1 MDHEN and CDR2 SYDVKM.

This clone was recorded only once. The V call is TRBV27, the J call TRBJ2-3, with no clear D. CDR1 and CDR2 from the germline V gene are MNHEY and SMNVEV (reference sequence). The ends were cut back, 2 bases at V and 1 base at J, with 4 bases in the middle. This CDR3 is built from 13 residues. The CDR3 DNA follows: TGTGCCAGCAGTTTAGAGGGCACAGATACGCAGTATTTT. It translates to CASSLEGTDTQYF.

This clone was found once. V is TRBV28 and J is TRBJ1-5; 8 nucleotides agree with TRBD1. Germline CDR1 is MDHEN and CDR2 is SYDVKM. This CDR3 region has 17 residues. The trim removed 6 bases at V and 4 bases at J, leaving 14 bases unmatched. In DNA, the CDR3 is TGTGCCAGCAGACTAACGTTCAGGGGGCAGGGTAATCAGCCCCAGCATTTT. It is translated as CASRLTFRGQGNQPQHF.

This chain joins TRBV28 and TRBJ2-7, with a weak D call TRBD2 (6 bases). This CDR3 region has 13 residues. Germline V lookup: CDR1 MDHEN, CDR2 SYDVKM. V lost 6 bases and J 6 bases, leaving 15 bases between the germline ends. The CDR3 protein is CASSLTVAAEQYF. The CDR3 DNA follows: TGTGCCAGCAGCTTGACCGTAGCGGCCGAGCAGTACTTC.

The chain has TRBV6-5 and TRBJ2-5; D not resolved. Germline V gene sequence: CDR1 MNHEY, CDR2 SVGAGI. The CDR3 consists of 14 residues. V was shortened by 0 bases and J by 6 bases, with 11 bases between the two germline ends. The CDR3 loop is CASSYSYREKTQYF. The CDR3 DNA reads as TGTGCCAGCAGTTACTCGTACCGCGAGAAGACCCAGTACTTC.